The rows below give T cell receptor beta chains drawn from one sample of a study of shared clonotypes between healthy human individuals. The data were produced by immunoSEQ multiplex PCR, yet TCRdb's version contains in-frame clones alone and is incomplete. The sample includes about 870,000 clones, 90% to 95% seen only once; the top ten take around 24%. Specimen: naive CD8+ T cells sorted from blood. These TCRs come from a man younger than 45 in good health. The CDR3 runs from the conserved cysteine through the conserved F or W. A D gene is named only where the DNA matches it firmly. Clone size appears in some rows only: once, few, many, or a class for an expanded clone.

v_gene	j_gene	d_gene	abundance	CDR3nt	CDR3aa
TRBV18	TRBJ2-1	TRBD1	NA	TGTGCCAGCTCAACAGGGGGAACATACAATGAGCAGTTCTTC	CASSTGGTYNEQFF
TRBV6-1	TRBJ1-4	TRBD1	once	TGTGCCAGCAGTACCTCAGGGGGCTTACTGTTTTTT	CASSTSGGLLFF
TRBV20-1	TRBJ2-7	NA	NA	TGCAGTGCTAGGATGGGGCTCGAGCAGTACTTC	CSARMGLEQYF
TRBV7-7	TRBJ2-1	TRBD1	NA	TGTGCCAGCAGCCTCGACAGGGCCCCCTACAATGAGCAGTTCTTC	CASSLDRAPYNEQFF
TRBV10-3	TRBJ2-7	NA	NA	TGTGCCATCAATAGCGGATCCACTGAGCAGTACTTC	CAINSGSTEQYF
TRBV25-1	TRBJ1-2	TRBD1	NA	TGTGCCAGCAGTGGGGGGTCCGGGACAGAATACGTCTATGGCTACACCTTC	CASSGGSGTEYVYGYTF
TRBV6-5	TRBJ1-2	NA	NA	TGTGCCAGCAGTCTTTCACCGAGCTCCTATGGCTACACCTTC	CASSLSPSSYGYTF
TRBV4-2	TRBJ2-7	NA	NA	TGTGCCAGCAGCTTGGATCAGAGCTCCTACGAGCAGTACTTC	CASSLDQSSYEQYF
TRBV16	TRBJ2-1	TRBD2	NA	TGTGCCAGCAGCCAAACCGGGACTAGCCGCGATGAGCAGTTCTTC	CASSQTGTSRDEQFF
TRBV6-1	TRBJ2-1	NA	NA	TGTGCCAGCAGTGGGATTGAAAGATACAATGAGCAGTTCTTC	CASSGIERYNEQFF
TRBV7-2	TRBJ2-5	NA	NA	TGTGCCAGCAGCCGTACAGGAAACTGGTACCAAGAGACCCAGTACTTC	CASSRTGNWYQETQYF
TRBV29-1	TRBJ2-2	NA	NA	TGCAGCGTTGTGACTGCAAACACCGGGGAGCTGTTTTTT	CSVVTANTGELFF
TRBV7-9	TRBJ2-1	NA	NA	TGTGCCAGCCTTTACGGTCAGGGCTTGCATGAGCAGTTCTTC	CASLYGQGLHEQFF
TRBV27	TRBJ2-7	TRBD1	NA	TGTGCCAGCAGCGCCCGGGACAGGGGGGTCTACGAGCAGTACTTC	CASSARDRGVYEQYF
TRBV6-1	TRBJ1-2	NA	NA	TGTGCCAGCAGAGCCCCGACGGGGTACTATGGCTACACCTTC	CASRAPTGYYGYTF
TRBV2	TRBJ1-2	NA	once	TGTGCCAGCAGTGAAGGTGTCACCGTTGGCTACACCTTC	CASSEGVTVGYTF
TRBV7-9	TRBJ2-2	TRBD2	NA	TGTGCCAGCAGCTTAGGTAGCGGGGGCACCGGGGAGCTGTTTTTT	CASSLGSGGTGELFF
TRBV2	TRBJ2-3	TRBD2	NA	TGTGCCAGCAGTGTTGATTTGGAGGCGGGAGAACGTACAGATACGCAGTATTTT	CASSVDLEAGERTDTQYF
TRBV7-6	TRBJ1-1	NA	once	TGTGCCAGCGGGTCCTCTAACACTGAAGCTTTCTTT	CASGSSNTEAFF
TRBV6-6	TRBJ2-2	NA	NA	TGTGCCAGCAGTTGGACAACTGGGAAAAGGGCCGGGGAGCTGTTTTTT	CASSWTTGKRAGELFF
TRBV5-4	TRBJ2-1	NA	NA	TGTGCCAGCAGCTTGGAGGGTTTGACTATTTTGTACAATGAGCAGTTCTTC	CASSLEGLTILYNEQFF
TRBV6-4	TRBJ2-7	TRBD2	NA	TGTGCCAGCAGTGGGGGACTAGCGGTCTACGAGCAGTACTTC	CASSGGLAVYEQYF
TRBV7-6	TRBJ2-5	TRBD2	NA	TGTGCCAGCAGCGATTGGACTAGCGGGTCTCAAGAGACCCAGTACTTC	CASSDWTSGSQETQYF
TRBV4-1	TRBJ2-1	TRBD2	NA	TGCGCCAGCAGCGAGGTAGCGGGAGCGCGCAATGAGCAGTTCTTC	CASSEVAGARNEQFF
TRBV4-1	TRBJ2-3	TRBD1	NA	TGCGCCAGCAGCCAACGGACAGGGCCCACAGATACGCAGTATTTT	CASSQRTGPTDTQYF
TRBV7-9	TRBJ2-7	TRBD1	NA	TGTGCCAGCAGCCCCCCTCGGACAGGGTCGTACGAGCAGTACTTC	CASSPPRTGSYEQYF
TRBV7-2	TRBJ2-7	NA	NA	TGTGCCAGCAGCTTAGCTTACCGAGCCTACGAGCAGTACTTC	CASSLAYRAYEQYF
TRBV27	TRBJ1-2	NA	NA	TGTGCCAGCAGTTTCGGACCTAGCTATGGCTACACCTTC	CASSFGPSYGYTF
TRBV5-6	TRBJ2-1	TRBD2	NA	TGTGCCAGCAGCCAGGGACTAGCAGACCTTAGTGAGCAGTTCTTC	CASSQGLADLSEQFF
TRBV28	TRBJ2-1	TRBD2	few	TGTGCCAGCACTACGACTAGCGGGAGGTCTTATGAGCAGTTCTTC	CASTTTSGRSYEQFF
TRBV10-2	TRBJ2-2	TRBD2	NA	TGCGCCAGCACCGGACTAGCGGGAGAGAGAGACACCGGGGAGCTGTTTTTT	CASTGLAGERDTGELFF
TRBV7-9	TRBJ1-1	NA	NA	TGTGCCAGCAGCTTATTCATAGGGGGGGACACTGAAGCTTTCTTT	CASSLFIGGDTEAFF
TRBV9	TRBJ2-1	NA	NA	TGTGCCAGCAGCGTAGGGACAGCTGAGCAGTTCTTC	CASSVGTAEQFF
TRBV15	TRBJ2-7	NA	NA	TGTGCCACCAGCACAACAGGTTGGCCCTACGAGCAGTACTTC	CATSTTGWPYEQYF
TRBV4-1	TRBJ2-1	NA	NA	TGCGCCAGCAGCCAAGCGGGGGCCAAAAGGGGTGAGCAGTTCTTC	CASSQAGAKRGEQFF
TRBV6-5	TRBJ1-2	NA	NA	TGTGCCAGCAGTTCGGGAAATAACTATGGCTACACCTTC	CASSSGNNYGYTF
TRBV7-9	TRBJ2-5	TRBD2	NA	TGTGCCAGCAGCTTTCGCGGGAGGTCCCAAGAGACCCAGTACTTC	CASSFRGRSQETQYF
TRBV7-2	TRBJ2-6	NA	once	TGTGCCAGCAGCCCAAGATTACAGGTTATTAGGGGGGCCAACGTCCTGACTTTC	CASSPRLQVIRGANVLTF
TRBV7-8	TRBJ2-1	NA	NA	TGTGCCAGCACCTACGATACCGGGACTCCCTACAATGAGCAGTTCTTC	CASTYDTGTPYNEQFF
TRBV2	TRBJ2-7	NA	NA	TGTGCCAGCGGAGACGCCGAGCAGTACTTC	CASGDAEQYF
TRBV7-9	TRBJ2-3	NA	NA	TGTGCCAGCAGCTCCCTGCTGGGCTCTAGCACAGATACGCAGTATTTT	CASSSLLGSSTDTQYF
TRBV7-9	TRBJ1-2	NA	NA	TGTGCCAGCAGCTTAGCCGCAGGACTCAACTTC	CASSLAAGLNF
TRBV27	TRBJ2-1	NA	NA	TGTGCCAGCAGTCGAGTTAGGGATGAGCAGTTCTTC	CASSRVRDEQFF
TRBV10-2	TRBJ1-1	NA	NA	TGCGCCAGCAGTGAGTTTGTGAACACTGAAGCTTTCTTT	CASSEFVNTEAFF
TRBV6-5	TRBJ2-2	NA	NA	TGTGCCAGCAGTCCAGGGGTTATCTCCGGGGAGCTGTTTTTT	CASSPGVISGELFF
TRBV11-2	TRBJ2-7	NA	NA	TGTGCCAGCAGCGTCGACGCCTTGGCCCTCTACGAGCAGTACTTC	CASSVDALALYEQYF
TRBV29-1	TRBJ2-7	TRBD1	NA	TGCAGCGTTGAAGCCGGGACAGGGGCCGCCGAGCAGTACTTC	CSVEAGTGAAEQYF
TRBV5-4	TRBJ2-1	NA	NA	TGTGCCAGCAGGACTTTGGGACTTGAGCAGTTCTTC	CASRTLGLEQFF
TRBV10-2	TRBJ2-3	NA	NA	TGCGCCAGCAGTGAGTCGAAAACCGCAGATACGCAGTATTTT	CASSESKTADTQYF
TRBV7-9	TRBJ2-1	TRBD2	NA	TGTGCCAGCAGCCTACCGACTAGCGGGGATGAGCAGTTCTTC	CASSLPTSGDEQFF
TRBV6-5	TRBJ2-5	NA	NA	TGTGCCAGCAGTTACTCTGGACAGTTGGGTGAGACCCAGTACTTC	CASSYSGQLGETQYF
TRBV30	TRBJ2-1	NA	NA	TGTGCCTGGAGACGGACTGGGGTTTTGGATGAGCAGTTCTTC	CAWRRTGVLDEQFF
TRBV9	TRBJ2-1	TRBD2	NA	TGTGCCAGCAGCGGAGGATCGGGGGGGACTAGCGGGAGAACGGGCCGAACTGAGCAGTTCTTC	CASSGGSGGTSGRTGRTEQFF
TRBV7-6	TRBJ2-7	NA	NA	TGTGCCAGCAGCGGGGGGACCTACGAGCAGTACTTC	CASSGGTYEQYF
TRBV28	TRBJ2-5	TRBD2	NA	TGTGCCAGCAGTCACGGGACTAGCGGGAGTGGGCAAGAGACCCAGTACTTC	CASSHGTSGSGQETQYF